This entry lists 20 T cell receptor beta chains sequenced from one sample in a study of siplizumab effects on memory and regulatory T cells. Measured with immunoSEQ multiplex PCR; TCRdb has only the in-frame clones, and not every one. Here the sample spans around 100,000 clones, approximately 94% being singletons. Sample: Tregs sorted from blood. These TCRs come from a human donor in good health.

The chain employs TRBV28 and TRBJ1-2; D remains unclear. This CDR3 comprises 16 residues. Looked up from germline, CDR1 is MDHEN and CDR2 is SYDVKM. The V and J ends lost 4 bases and 6 bases respectively, with 21 bases between them. The DNA of the CDR3 is TGTGCCAGCAGTTGGCGGCCGGGATGGGGTTTGGATGGCTACACCTTC. As protein: CASSWRPGWGLDGYTF.

This sequence joins TRBV28 and TRBJ2-3; TRBD1 matches at 9 bases. This CDR3 has 19 amino acids. Germline CDR1 and CDR2: MDHEN and SYDVKM. The V segment lost 3 bases and the J segment 5 bases; nucleotides outside the gene matches: 18. The DNA for the CDR3 is TGTGCCAGCAGTTTGCGACACAGGGGGCGAATAAGGTTTAAAGATACGCAGTATTTT. Amino acid sequence: CASSLRHRGRIRFKDTQYF.

This rearrangement joins TRBV5-8 to TRBJ2-7, with D tentatively TRBD1 (6 bases). The CDR3 spans 14 residues. CDR1 SGHTS and CDR2 YDEGEE come from the germline V gene. Deletions cut 5 bases from V and 1 base from J, with 13 bases between. The CDR3 loop reads CASSLWTESYEQYF. The CDR3, as DNA: TGTGCCAGCAGTCTTTGGACAGAATCCTACGAGCAGTACTTC.

The chain uses TRBV7-2 and TRBJ1-1, with D unresolved. This CDR3 has 13 residues. Germline values: CDR1 SGHTA, CDR2 FQGNSA. Trimming removed 1 base at V and 6 bases at J, with 9 bases between. CDR3 loop: CASSLVGRAEAFF. Here the CDR3 DNA reads TGTGCCAGCAGCTTAGTAGGGAGGGCTGAAGCTTTCTTT.

The sample holds a few counts of this clone. V is TRBV6-5 and J is TRBJ2-5; 8 bases map to TRBD1. The CDR3 runs to 15 residues. CDR1 MNHEY and CDR2 SVGAGI come from the germline V gene. Unmatched junction bases numbered 9, after V lost 2 bases and J lost 7 bases. CDR3 coding DNA: TGTGCCAGCAGTTACAACGGACAGGGTGGAGGGACCCAGTACTTC. Protein: CASSYNGQGGGTQYF.

This clone is a singleton in its sample. The rearrangement joins TRBV19 to TRBJ1-5; D is perhaps TRBD1 (5 bases). The CDR3 totals 13 residues. Germline assignment: CDR1 LNHDA and CDR2 SQIVND (reference sequence). The germline V and J ends were trimmed by 7 bases and 2 bases, with 9 bases remaining between them. The CDR3: CASTRGGNQPQHF. The DNA of the CDR3 is TGTGCCAGTACGAGAGGGGGCAATCAGCCCCAGCATTTT.

The J gene is TRBJ2-3, the V gene TRBV6-5; 13 nucleotides align to TRBD2. Germline V gives CDR1 MNHEY, CDR2 SVGAGI. The CDR3 runs to 15 residues. V lost 6 bases to trimming and J lost 6 bases; unmatched junction nucleotides: 6. The CDR3 protein is CASSKTSGRVDTQYF. The CDR3 bases are TGTGCCAGCAGCAAAACTAGCGGGAGGGTGGATACGCAGTATTTT.

This clone has only one observation. V gene TRBV29-1 combines with J gene TRBJ1-3; maybe TRBD1 (5 bases). The CDR3 spans 13 residues. V lost 4 bases, J lost 0 bases, and 7 bases lay in between. Germline V gene data show CDR1 as SQVTM and CDR2 as ANQGSEA. The CDR3 DNA reads TGCAGCGTTGGAAGGGGCTCTGGAAACACCATATATTTT. This codes for CSVGRGSGNTIYF.

This clone was detected once. The chain employs TRBV5-1 and TRBJ1-1; 9 nucleotides align to TRBD1. The CDR3 extends over 13 amino acids. J lost 6 bases, V lost 4 bases, and 4 bases had no gene match. CDR1 is SGHRS and CDR2 is YFSETQ in the germline V gene. The DNA of the CDR3 is TGCGCCAGCAGCCCTGGACAGGGGCCTGAAGCTTTCTTT. This translates into CASSPGQGPEAFF.

CDR3 coding DNA: TGTGCCAGCAGTTACTCCGGGTACTCTGAAGCTTTCTTT. This encodes CASSYSGYSEAFF. The V and J genes are TRBV6-6 and TRBJ1-1; D gene uncertain. The CDR3 totals 13 residues. V was shortened by 0 bases and J by 6 bases, with 8 bases between the two germline ends. Per germline, CDR1 MNHNY and CDR2 SVGAGI (reference sequence).

V gene TRBV28 combines with J gene TRBJ2-7, with TRBD1 as a possible D gene (6 bases). The CDR3 sequence is 20 residues long. Trimming took off 3 bases at V and 6 bases at J, with 33 bases between the two ends. Germline V CDR1 and CDR2: MDHEN, SYDVKM. In DNA form, the CDR3 reads TGTGCCAGCAGTTTCCCAAAGACTCTTAACGCACAGGGTGGAAGGAGCGAGCAGTACTTC. Its protein is CASSFPKTLNAQGGRSEQYF.

This chain connects TRBV7-9 to TRBJ2-5; the D is unclear. Germline CDR1 is SEHNR and CDR2 is FQNEAQ (reference sequence). Trimming stripped 5 bases from V and 5 bases from J, with 15 bases between. The CDR3 extends over 14 amino acids. The CDR3 loop is CASSQSWAEETQYF. Written as DNA, the CDR3 is TGTGCCAGCAGCCAGTCCTGGGCAGAGGAGACCCAGTACTTC.

The rearrangement links TRBV28 to TRBJ1-3; D unclear. This CDR3 is built from 13 residues. Trimming took off 3 bases at V and 7 bases at J, with 10 bases between the two ends. Germline lookup yields CDR1 MDHEN and CDR2 SYDVKM. In nucleotides, the CDR3 is TGTGCCAGCAGTTTCGCGGCCGGGAACACCATATATTTT. Protein product: CASSFAAGNTIYF.

This sequence joins TRBV25-1 and TRBJ2-7; weak D call: TRBD2 (6 bases). Deletions cut 8 bases from V and 9 bases from J, with 14 bases between. This CDR3 is 11 amino acids long. CDR1 and CDR2 from the germline V gene are MGHDK and SYGVNS. The CDR3 reads CASQGRFLQYF. The CDR3 DNA sequence: TGTGCCAGCCAAGGGAGGTTTTTGCAGTACTTC.

This rearrangement joins TRBV6-1 to TRBJ2-7, with a tentative D call TRBD1 (6 bases). The CDR3 spans 12 residues. Germline V lookup: CDR1 MNHNS, CDR2 SASEGT. With 10 bases removed from V and 4 bases from J, the gap between germline ends came to 14 bases. In DNA, the CDR3 is TGTGCCATCCGGACAGCCCCTTACGAGCAGTACTTC. As protein: CAIRTAPYEQYF.

The rearrangement links TRBV19 to TRBJ1-2, with 7 bases identical to TRBD1. Looked up from germline, CDR1 is LNHDA and CDR2 is SQIVND (reference sequence). V shed 9 bases and J 5 bases; nucleotides not matched to a gene: 12. CDR3 length: 14 residues. The CDR3 reads CASRSSDRVYGYTF. DNA for the CDR3: TGTGCCAGCCGTTCCTCCGACAGGGTATATGGCTACACCTTC. Using reference TRBV19 and TRBJ1-2 for the parts outside the CDR3, the full variable domain is DGGITQSPKYLFRKEGQNVTLSCEQNLNHDAMYWYRQDPGQGLRLIYYSQIVNDFQKGDIAEGYSVSREKKESFPLTVTSAQKNPTAFYLCASRSSDRVYGYTFGSGTRLTVV.

The gene calls are TRBV5-1 and TRBJ2-3; TRBD2 agrees at 8 bases. The CDR3 loop spans 12 amino acids. Trimming at V came to 5 bases and at J to 4 bases, leaving 0 bases not matched to a gene. Germline CDR1 is SGHRS and CDR2 is YFSETQ. DNA for the CDR3: TGCGCCAGCAGGCGGGAGGCAGATACGCAGTATTTT. Protein sequence: CASRREADTQYF.

CDR3 sequence (DNA): TGTGCCAGCAGCTTCGGCGGGAGTTCAGATACGCAGTATTTT. Translation: CASSFGGSSDTQYF. This rearrangement joins TRBV7-9 to TRBJ2-3; 7 nucleotides align to TRBD2. Germline CDR1 is SEHNR and CDR2 is FQNEAQ (reference sequence). Losses at the gene ends were 3 bases for V and 4 bases for J; bases not matched to a gene: 4. The CDR3 is made up of 14 amino acids.

The chain joins TRBV7-2 to TRBJ2-5; perhaps D is TRBD1 or TRBD2 (5 bases each). CDR1 and CDR2 (germline): SGHTA, FQGNSA. The CDR3 is made up of 12 amino acids. The V gene lost 3 bases and the J gene lost 7 bases, with 9 bases spanning the gap. In DNA, the CDR3 is TGTGCCAGCAGCTTCGCTGGGGGGACCCAGTACTTC. Translated, it gives CASSFAGGTQYF.

Comments on this clone: Sequence at one end of the junction differs from germline and may be a read error. This chain uses TRBV11-2 with TRBJ2-5; 7 bases fit TRBD2. CDR1 is SGHAT and CDR2 is FQNNGV in the germline V gene. CDR3 length: 15 residues. The DNA of the CDR3 is TGTGCCAGCAGCTTAGCCCTAGCGGCTCTTTATCCGAGAGACTTC. This codes for CASSLALAALYPRDF.